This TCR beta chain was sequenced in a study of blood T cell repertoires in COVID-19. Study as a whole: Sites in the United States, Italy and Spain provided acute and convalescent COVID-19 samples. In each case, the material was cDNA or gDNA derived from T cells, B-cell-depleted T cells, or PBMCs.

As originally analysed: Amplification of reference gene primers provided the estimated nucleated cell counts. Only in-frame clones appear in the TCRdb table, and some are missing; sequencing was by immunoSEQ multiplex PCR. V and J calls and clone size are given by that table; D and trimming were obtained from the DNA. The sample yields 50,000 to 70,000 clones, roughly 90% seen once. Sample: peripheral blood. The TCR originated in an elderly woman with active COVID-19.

The CDR3 region has the DNA TGTGCCAGCAGCTTGACAGAACATCAGATAAACATTCAGTACTTC. Protein: CASSLTEHQINIQYF. The chain has TRBV11-2 and TRBJ2-4, with a possible D match to TRBD1 (5 bases). Trimming cost V 3 bases and J 6 bases, with 15 bases left between them. Germline V CDR1 and CDR2: SGHAT, FQNNGV. The CDR3 runs 15 residues.